This T cell receptor (beta chain) was sequenced in a study of blood T cell dynamics during melanoma immunotherapy. General observations from the study: PBMC repertoires of eventual disease-control patients split at W3 into clonality or diversity gains.

Of note for this clone: Its specificity is unknown.

V lost 7 bases and J lost 5; bases outside the gene matches: 7. The CDR3 runs to 14 residues. The germline V gene has CDR1 MRHNA and CDR2 SNTAGT. Sequencing was performed with immunoSEQ multiplex PCR; in TCRdb, only in-frame clones are kept and a portion is missing. The data hold fewer than 25,000 clones, with over 85% observed a single time. Stated time point: pre-treatment baseline. Apart from a couple of fast progressors, RECIST 1.1 response was judged 12 weeks post-infusion. The V and J genes are TRBV6-4 and TRBJ2-5; TRBD1 matches at 10 bases. This specimen consisted of blood, obtained from a patient treated with checkpoint blockade. This receptor was taken from a human donor with melanoma. CDR3 DNA sequence: TGTGCCAGCAAGAGGACAGGGGGTAAGGAGACCCAGTACTTC. Protein product: CASKRTGGKETQYF.